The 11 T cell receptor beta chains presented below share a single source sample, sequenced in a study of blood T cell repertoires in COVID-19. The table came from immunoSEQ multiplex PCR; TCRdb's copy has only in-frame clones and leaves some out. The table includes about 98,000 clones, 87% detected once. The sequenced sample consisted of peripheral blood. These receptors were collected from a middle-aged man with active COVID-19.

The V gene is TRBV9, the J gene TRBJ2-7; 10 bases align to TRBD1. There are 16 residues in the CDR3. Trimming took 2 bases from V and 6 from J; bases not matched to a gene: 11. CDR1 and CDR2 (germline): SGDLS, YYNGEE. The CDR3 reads CASSVKPGTGAFEQYF. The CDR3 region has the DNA TGTGCCAGCAGCGTTAAACCCGGGACAGGGGCTTTCGAGCAGTACTTC.

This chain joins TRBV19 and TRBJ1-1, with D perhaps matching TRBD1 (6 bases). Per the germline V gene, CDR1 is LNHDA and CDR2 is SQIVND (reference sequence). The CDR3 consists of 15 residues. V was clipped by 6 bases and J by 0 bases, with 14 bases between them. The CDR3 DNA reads TGTGCCAGTAGGCAACAGGGACCTTTGAACACTGAAGCTTTCTTT. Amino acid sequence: CASRQQGPLNTEAFF. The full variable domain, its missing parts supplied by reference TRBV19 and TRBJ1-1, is DGGITQSPKYLFRKEGQNVTLSCEQNLNHDAMYWYRQDPGQGLRLIYYSQIVNDFQKGDIAEGYSVSREKKESFPLTVTSAQKNPTAFYLCASRQQGPLNTEAFFGQGTRLTVV.

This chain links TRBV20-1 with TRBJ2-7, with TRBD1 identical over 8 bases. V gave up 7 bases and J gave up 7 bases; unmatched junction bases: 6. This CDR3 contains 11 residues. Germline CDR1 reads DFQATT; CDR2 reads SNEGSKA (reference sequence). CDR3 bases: TGCAGTGGGACAGGGAGAGAAGAGCAGTACTTC. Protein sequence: CSGTGREEQYF.

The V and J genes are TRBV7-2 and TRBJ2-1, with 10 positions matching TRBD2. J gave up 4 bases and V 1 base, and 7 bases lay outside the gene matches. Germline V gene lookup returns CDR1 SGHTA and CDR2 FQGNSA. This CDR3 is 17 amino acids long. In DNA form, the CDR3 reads TGTGCCAGCAGCTTAGTTTCCATAGCGGGGGGATACAATGAGCAGTTCTTC. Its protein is CASSLVSIAGGYNEQFF.

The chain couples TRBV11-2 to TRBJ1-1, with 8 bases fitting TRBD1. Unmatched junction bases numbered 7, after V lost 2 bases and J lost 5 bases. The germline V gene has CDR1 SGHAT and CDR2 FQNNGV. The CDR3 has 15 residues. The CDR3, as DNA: TGTGCCAGCAGCTTATTTGGACAGGGCGTTACTGAAGCTTTCTTT. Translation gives CASSLFGQGVTEAFF. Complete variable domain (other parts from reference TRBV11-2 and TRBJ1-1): EAGVAQSPRYKIIEKRQSVAFWCNPISGHATLYWYQQILGQGPKLLIQFQNNGVVDDSQLPKDRFSAERLKGVDSTLKIQPAKLEDSAVYLCASSLFGQGVTEAFFGQGTRLTVV.

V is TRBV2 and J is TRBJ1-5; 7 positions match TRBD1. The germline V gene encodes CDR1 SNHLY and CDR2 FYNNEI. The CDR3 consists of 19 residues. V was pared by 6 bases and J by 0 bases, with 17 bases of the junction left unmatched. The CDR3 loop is CASRIARDSSSHSNQPQHF. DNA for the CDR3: TGTGCCAGCAGGATCGCCCGGGACAGCAGTAGCCATAGCAATCAGCCCCAGCATTTT.

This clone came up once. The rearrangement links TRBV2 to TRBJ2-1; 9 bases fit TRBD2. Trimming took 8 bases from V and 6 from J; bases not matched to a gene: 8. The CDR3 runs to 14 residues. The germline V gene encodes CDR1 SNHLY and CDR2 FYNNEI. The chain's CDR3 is CASSAAGGLNEQFF. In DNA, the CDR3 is TGTGCCAGCTCCGCAGCGGGGGGCCTCAATGAGCAGTTCTTC. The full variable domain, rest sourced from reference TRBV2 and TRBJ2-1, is EPEVTQTPSHQVTQMGQEVILRCVPISNHLYFYWYRQILGQKVEFLVSFYNNEISEKSEIFDDQFSVERPDGSNFTLKIRSTKLEDSAMYFCASSAAGGLNEQFFGPGTRLTVL.

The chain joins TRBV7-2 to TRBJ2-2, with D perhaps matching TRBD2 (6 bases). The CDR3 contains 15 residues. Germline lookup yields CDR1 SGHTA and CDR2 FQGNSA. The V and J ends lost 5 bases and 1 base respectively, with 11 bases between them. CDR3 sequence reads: CASSPSSENTGELFF. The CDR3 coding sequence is TGTGCCAGCAGCCCATCTAGCGAGAACACCGGGGAGCTGTTTTTT.

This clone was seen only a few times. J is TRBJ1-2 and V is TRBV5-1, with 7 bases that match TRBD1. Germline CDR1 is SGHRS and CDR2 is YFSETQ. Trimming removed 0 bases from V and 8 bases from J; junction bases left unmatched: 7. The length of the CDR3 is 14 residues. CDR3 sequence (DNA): TGCGCCAGCAGCTTGGGGTCAGGGGGTAGCGGCTACACCTTC. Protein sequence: CASSLGSGGSGYTF.

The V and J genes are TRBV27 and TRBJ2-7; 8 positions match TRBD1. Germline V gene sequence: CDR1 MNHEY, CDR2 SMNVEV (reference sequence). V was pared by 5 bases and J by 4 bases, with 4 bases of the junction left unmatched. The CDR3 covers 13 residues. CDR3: CASSTRDRYEQYF. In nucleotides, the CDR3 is TGTGCCAGCAGTACACGGGACAGGTACGAGCAGTACTTC.

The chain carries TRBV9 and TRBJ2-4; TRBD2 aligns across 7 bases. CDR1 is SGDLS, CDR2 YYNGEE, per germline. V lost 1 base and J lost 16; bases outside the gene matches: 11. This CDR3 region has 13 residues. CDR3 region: CASSVWEGSPRYF. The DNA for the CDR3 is TGTGCCAGCAGCGTATGGGAGGGGTCCCCGAGATACTTC.